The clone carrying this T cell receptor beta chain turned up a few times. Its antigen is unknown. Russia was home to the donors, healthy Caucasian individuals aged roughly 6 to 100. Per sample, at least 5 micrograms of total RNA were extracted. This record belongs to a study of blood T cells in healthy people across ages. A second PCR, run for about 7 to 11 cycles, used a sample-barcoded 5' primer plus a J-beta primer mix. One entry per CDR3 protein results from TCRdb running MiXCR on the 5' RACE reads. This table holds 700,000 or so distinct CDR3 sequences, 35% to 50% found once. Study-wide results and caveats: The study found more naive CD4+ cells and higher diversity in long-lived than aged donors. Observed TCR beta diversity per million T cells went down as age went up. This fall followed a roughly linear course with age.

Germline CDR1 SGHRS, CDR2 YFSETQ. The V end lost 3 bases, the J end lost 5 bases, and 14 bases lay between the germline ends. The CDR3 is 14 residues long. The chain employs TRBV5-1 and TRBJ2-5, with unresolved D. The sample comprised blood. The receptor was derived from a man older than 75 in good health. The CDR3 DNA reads TGCGCCAGCAGCTCTCCGGCCCGGGTGGAGACCCAGTACTTC. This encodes CASSSPARVETQYF.